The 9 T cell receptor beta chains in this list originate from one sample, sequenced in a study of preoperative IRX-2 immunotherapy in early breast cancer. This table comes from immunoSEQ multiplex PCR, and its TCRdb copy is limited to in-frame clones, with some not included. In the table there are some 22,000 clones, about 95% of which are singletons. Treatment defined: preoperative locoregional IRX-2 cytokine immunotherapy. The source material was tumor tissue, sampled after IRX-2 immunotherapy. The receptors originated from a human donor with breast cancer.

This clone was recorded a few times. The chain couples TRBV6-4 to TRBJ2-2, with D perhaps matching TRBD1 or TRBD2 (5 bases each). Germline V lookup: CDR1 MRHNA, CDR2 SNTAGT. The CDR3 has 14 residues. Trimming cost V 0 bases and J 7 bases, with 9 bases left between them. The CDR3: CASSDSSGSGELFF. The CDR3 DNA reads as TGTGCCAGCAGTGACTCGTCAGGGAGCGGGGAGCTGTTTTTT.

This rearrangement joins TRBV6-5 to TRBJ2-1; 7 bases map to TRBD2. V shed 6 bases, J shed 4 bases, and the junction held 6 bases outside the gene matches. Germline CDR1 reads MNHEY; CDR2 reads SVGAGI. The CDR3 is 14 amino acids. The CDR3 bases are TGTGCCAGCAGCTCTAGCGGAAGGTACAATGAGCAGTTCTTC. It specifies CASSSSGRYNEQFF.

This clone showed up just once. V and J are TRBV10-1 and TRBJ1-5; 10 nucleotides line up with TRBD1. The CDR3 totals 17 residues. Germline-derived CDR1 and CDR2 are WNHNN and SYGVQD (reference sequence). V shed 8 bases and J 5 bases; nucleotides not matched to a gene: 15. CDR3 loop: CASLRTGGSFRDQPQHF. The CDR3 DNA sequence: TGCGCCAGCCTTCGGACAGGGGGTTCTTTCCGGGATCAGCCCCAGCATTTT.

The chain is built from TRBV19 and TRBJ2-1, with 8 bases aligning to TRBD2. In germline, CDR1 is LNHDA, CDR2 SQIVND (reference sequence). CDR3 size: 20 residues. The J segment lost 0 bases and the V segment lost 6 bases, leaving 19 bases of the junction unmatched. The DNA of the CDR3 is TGTGCCAGTAGCAGAGAGAGCGGGGGTGACTTCATAGGCTCCTACAATGAGCAGTTCTTC. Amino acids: CASSRESGGDFIGSYNEQFF.

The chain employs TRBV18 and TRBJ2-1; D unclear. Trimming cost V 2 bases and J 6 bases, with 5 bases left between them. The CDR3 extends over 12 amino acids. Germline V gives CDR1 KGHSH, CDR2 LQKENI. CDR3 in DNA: TGTGCCAGCTCACCATCTCTCAATGAGCAGTTCTTC. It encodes CASSPSLNEQFF.

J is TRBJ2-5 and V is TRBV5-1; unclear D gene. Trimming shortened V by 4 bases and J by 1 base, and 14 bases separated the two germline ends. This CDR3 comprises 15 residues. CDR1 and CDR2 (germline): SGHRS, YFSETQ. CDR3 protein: CASSTAVQPQETQYF. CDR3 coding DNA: TGCGCCAGCAGCACGGCGGTCCAGCCCCAAGAGACCCAGTACTTC.

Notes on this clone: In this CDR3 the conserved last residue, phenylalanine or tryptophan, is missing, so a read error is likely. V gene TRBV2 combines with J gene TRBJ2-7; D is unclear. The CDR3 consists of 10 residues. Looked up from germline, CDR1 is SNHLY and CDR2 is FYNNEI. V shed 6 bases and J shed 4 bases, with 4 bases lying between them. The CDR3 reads CASRNYEQYL. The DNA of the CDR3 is TGTGCCAGCAGAAATTACGAGCAGTACCTC.

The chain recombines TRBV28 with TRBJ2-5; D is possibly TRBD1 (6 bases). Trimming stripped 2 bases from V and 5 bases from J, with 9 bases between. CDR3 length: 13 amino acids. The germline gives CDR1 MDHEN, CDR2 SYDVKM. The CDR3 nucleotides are TGTGCCAGCAGTTTAGGGCAGGGGGAGACCCAGTACTTC. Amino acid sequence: CASSLGQGETQYF. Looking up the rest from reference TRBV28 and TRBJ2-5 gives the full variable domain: DVKVTQSSRYLVKRTGEKVFLECVQDMDHENMFWYRQDPGLGLRLIYFSYDVKMKEKGDIPEGYSVSREKKERFSLILESASTNQTSMYLCASSLGQGETQYFGPGTRLLVL.

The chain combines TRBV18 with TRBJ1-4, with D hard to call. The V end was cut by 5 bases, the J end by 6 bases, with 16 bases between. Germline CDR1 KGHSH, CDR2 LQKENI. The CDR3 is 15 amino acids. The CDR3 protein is CASSSRRWKDEKLFF. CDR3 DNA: TGTGCCAGCTCATCAAGGAGGTGGAAGGATGAAAAACTGTTTTTT.